This TCR beta chain was sequenced in a study of control samples from healthy donors and cancer patients. Method: immunoSEQ multiplex PCR; TCRdb's copy keeps in-frame clones and lacks some. The sample yields approximately 50,000 clones, roughly 87% seen once. This clone was seen a few times. The specimen sequenced was PBMCs. The sequence came from a man in his fifties or sixties with head and neck cancer.

The chain's CDR3 is CASSASRVVFF. The CDR3 region has the DNA TGTGCCAGCAGTGCATCAAGGGTGGTGTTTTTT. The chain couples TRBV28 to TRBJ1-4; D gene uncertain. Trimming pared 5 bases from V and 15 bases from J, leaving 13 bases between. The CDR3 length is 11 residues. Germline loops: CDR1 MDHEN, CDR2 SYDVKM.